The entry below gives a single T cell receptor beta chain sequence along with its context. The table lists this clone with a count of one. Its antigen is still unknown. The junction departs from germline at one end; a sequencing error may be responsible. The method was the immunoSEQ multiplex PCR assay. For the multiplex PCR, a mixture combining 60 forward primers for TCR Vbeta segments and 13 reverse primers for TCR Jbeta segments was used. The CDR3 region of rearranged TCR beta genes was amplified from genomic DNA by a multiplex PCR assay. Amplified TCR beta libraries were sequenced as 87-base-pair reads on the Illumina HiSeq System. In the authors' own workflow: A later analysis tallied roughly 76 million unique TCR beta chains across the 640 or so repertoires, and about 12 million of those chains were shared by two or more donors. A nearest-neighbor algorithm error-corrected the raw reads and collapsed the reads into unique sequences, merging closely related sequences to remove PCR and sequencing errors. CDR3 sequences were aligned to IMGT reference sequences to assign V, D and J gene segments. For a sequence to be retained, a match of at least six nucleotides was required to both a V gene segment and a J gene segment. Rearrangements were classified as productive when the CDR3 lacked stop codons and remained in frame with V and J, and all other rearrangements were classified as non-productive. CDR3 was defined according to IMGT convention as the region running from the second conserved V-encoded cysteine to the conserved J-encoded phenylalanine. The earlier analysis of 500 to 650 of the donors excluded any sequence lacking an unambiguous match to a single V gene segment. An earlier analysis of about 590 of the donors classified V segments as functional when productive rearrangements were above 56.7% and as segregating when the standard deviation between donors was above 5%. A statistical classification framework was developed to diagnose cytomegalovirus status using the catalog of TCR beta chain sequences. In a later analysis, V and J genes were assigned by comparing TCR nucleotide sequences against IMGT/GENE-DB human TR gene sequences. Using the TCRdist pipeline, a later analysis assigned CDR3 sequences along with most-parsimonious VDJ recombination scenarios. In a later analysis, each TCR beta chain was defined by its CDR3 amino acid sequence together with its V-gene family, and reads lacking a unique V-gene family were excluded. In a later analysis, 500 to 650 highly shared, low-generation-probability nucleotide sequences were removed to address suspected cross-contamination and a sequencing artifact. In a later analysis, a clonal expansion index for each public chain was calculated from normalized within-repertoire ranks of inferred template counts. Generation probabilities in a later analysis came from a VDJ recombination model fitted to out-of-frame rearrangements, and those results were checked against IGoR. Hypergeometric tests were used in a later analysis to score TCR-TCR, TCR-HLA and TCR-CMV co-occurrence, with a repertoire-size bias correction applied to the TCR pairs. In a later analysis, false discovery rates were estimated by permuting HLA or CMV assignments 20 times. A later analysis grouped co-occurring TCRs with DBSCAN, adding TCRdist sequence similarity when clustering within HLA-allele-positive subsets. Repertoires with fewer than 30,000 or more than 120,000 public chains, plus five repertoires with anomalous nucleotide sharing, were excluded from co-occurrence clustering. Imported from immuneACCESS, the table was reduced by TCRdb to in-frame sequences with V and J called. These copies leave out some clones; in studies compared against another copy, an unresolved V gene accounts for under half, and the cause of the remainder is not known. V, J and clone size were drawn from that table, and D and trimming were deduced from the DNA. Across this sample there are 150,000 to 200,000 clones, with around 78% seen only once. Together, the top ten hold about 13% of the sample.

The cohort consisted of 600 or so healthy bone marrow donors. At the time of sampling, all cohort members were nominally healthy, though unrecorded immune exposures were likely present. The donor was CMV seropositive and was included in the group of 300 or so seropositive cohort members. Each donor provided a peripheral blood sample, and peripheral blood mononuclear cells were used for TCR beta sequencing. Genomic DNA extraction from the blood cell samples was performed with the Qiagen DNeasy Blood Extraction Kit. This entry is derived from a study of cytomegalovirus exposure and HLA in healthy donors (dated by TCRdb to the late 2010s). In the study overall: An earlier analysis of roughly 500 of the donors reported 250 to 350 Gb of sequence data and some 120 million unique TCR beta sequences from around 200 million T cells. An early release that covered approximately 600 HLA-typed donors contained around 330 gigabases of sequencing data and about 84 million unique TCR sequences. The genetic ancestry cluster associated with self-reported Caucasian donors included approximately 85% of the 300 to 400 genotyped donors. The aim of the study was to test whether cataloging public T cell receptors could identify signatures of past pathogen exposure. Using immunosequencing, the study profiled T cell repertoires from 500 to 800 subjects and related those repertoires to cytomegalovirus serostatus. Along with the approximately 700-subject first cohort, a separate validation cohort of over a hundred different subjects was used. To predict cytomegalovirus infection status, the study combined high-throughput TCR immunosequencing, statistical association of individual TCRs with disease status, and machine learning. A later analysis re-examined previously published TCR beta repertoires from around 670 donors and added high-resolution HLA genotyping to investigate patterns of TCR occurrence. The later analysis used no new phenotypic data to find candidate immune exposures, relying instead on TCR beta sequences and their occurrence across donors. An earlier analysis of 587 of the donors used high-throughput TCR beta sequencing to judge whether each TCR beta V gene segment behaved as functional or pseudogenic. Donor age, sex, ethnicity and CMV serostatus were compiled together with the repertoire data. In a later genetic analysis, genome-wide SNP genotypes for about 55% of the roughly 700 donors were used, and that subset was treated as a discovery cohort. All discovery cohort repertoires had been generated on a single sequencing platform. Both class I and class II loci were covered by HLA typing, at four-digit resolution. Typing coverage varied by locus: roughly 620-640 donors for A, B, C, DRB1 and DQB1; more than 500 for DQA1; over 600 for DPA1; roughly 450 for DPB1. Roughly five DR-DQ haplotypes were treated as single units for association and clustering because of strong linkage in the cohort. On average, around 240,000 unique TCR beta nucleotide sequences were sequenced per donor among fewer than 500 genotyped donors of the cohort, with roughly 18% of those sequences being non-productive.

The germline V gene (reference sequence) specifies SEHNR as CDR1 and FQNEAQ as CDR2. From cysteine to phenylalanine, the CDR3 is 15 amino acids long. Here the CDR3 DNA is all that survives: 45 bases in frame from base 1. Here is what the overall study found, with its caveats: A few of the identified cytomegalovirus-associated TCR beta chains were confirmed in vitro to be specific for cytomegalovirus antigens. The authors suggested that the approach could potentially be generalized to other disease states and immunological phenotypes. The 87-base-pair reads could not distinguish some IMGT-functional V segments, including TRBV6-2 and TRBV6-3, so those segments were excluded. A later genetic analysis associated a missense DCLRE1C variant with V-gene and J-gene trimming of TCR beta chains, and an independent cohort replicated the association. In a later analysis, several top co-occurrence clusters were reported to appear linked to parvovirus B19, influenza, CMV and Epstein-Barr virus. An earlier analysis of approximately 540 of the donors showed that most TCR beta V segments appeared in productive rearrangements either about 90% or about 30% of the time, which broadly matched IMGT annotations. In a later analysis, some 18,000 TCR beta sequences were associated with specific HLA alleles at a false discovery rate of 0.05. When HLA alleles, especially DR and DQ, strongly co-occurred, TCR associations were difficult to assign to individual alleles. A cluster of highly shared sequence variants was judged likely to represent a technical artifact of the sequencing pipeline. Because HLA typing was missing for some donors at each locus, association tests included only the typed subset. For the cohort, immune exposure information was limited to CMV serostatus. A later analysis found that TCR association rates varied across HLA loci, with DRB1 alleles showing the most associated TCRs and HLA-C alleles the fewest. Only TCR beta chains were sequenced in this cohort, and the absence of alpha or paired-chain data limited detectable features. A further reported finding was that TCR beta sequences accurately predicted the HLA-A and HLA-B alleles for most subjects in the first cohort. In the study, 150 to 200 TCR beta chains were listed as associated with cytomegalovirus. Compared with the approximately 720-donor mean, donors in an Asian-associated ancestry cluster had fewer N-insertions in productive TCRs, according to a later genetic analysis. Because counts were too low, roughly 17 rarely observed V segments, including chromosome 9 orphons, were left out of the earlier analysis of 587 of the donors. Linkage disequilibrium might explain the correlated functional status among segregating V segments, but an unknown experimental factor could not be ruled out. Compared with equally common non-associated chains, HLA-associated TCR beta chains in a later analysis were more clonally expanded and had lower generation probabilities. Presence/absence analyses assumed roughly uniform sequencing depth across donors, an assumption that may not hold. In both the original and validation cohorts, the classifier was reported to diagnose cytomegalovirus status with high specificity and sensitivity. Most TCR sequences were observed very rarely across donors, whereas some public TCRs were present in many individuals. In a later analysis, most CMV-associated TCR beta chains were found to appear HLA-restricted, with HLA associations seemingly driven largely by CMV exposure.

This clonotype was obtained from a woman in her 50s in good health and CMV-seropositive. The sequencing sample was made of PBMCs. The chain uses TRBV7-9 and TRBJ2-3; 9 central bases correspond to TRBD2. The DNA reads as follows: TGTTCCAGCAGCTTAAGGCGGGGGGGGACAGATACGCAGTATTTT. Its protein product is CSSSLRRGGTDTQYF.